Shown below are 9 T cell receptor beta chains from a single sample sequenced in a study of cytomegalovirus exposure and HLA in healthy donors. The PCR made use of 60 Vbeta and 13 Jbeta primers. The repertoire was sequenced with immunoSEQ multiplex PCR; TCRdb's copy has only in-frame clones and lacks some. In the table there are some 190,000 clones, 75% to 85% of which are singletons. The sample consisted of PBMCs. These receptors came from a man between 18 and 29 years old in good health and CMV-seronegative.

The V call is TRBV27, the J call TRBJ1-4, with D unclear. Germline CDR1 and CDR2: MNHEY and SMNVEV (reference sequence). This CDR3 is built from 14 residues. Trimming stripped 3 bases from V and 8 bases from J, with 13 bases between. DNA of the CDR3: TGTGCCAGCAGTTTTCTCGTCGGGGAGGAAAAACTGTTTTTT. This translates into CASSFLVGEEKLFF. Supplemented by reference TRBV27 and TRBJ1-4, the full variable domain reads EAQVTQNPRYLITVTGKKLTVTCSQNMNHEYMSWYRQDPGLGLRQIYYSMNVEVTDKGDVPEGYKVSRKEKRNFPLILESPSPNQTSLYFCASSFLVGEEKLFFGSGTQLSVL.

This sequence joins TRBV28 and TRBJ2-1; TRBD2 aligns across 7 bases. The V gene end was trimmed by 10 bases and the J gene end by 0 bases; junction bases not matched to a gene: 9. The length of the CDR3 is 15 residues. Germline V gene lookup returns CDR1 MDHEN and CDR2 SYDVKM. The CDR3 reads CATHLAASSYNEQFF. The CDR3 region has the DNA TGTGCCACCCATCTAGCGGCCAGCTCCTACAATGAGCAGTTCTTC.

V is TRBV11-3 and J is TRBJ1-1; maybe TRBD1 (5 bases). CDR1 and CDR2 from the germline V gene are SGHNT and YENEEA. Deletions cut 5 bases from V and 6 bases from J, with 10 bases between. This CDR3 has 12 residues. The CDR3 protein is CASSVGGAEAFF. CDR3 in DNA: TGTGCCAGCAGCGTCGGGGGGGCTGAAGCTTTCTTT.

The CDR3 DNA sequence: TGTGCCAGCAGTCCCGAGACAGGGGACACAGATACGCAGTATTTT. Translating gives CASSPETGDTDTQYF. The J gene is TRBJ2-3, the V gene TRBV28; 8 bases agree with TRBD1. V was pared by 5 bases and J by 2 bases, with 6 bases of the junction left unmatched. Germline V gene sequence: CDR1 MDHEN, CDR2 SYDVKM. The CDR3 covers 15 residues.

This chain connects TRBV6-6 to TRBJ2-3; TRBD2 matches at 10 bases. V trimming: 0 bases; J trimming: 2 bases; junction bases outside the gene matches: 2. This CDR3 comprises 16 residues. The germline V gene encodes CDR1 MNHNY and CDR2 SVGAGI (reference sequence). The CDR3 loop is CASSYSGLADTDTQYF. DNA for the CDR3: TGTGCCAGCAGTTACTCAGGACTAGCGGACACAGATACGCAGTATTTT.

This sequence joins TRBV14 and TRBJ1-1, with D possibly TRBD1 on 6 matching bases. The CDR3 has 16 amino acids. Germline V gene sequence: CDR1 SGHDN, CDR2 FVKESK. The germline V and J ends were trimmed by 4 bases and 4 bases, with 19 bases remaining between them. CDR3 residues: CASSPTWGPQPTEAFF. The CDR3 region has the DNA TGTGCCAGCAGCCCCACGTGGGGGCCCCAACCCACTGAAGCTTTCTTT.

This clone was found a few times. The chain recombines TRBV30 with TRBJ2-5; 7 bases align to TRBD2. The germline V gene has CDR1 GTSNPN and CDR2 SVGIG (reference sequence). V lost 1 base, J lost 2 bases, and 4 bases stayed unmatched. The CDR3 is 14 amino acids. The CDR3 is CAWSGSGTQETQYF. CDR3 coding DNA: TGTGCCTGGAGTGGGAGCGGGACTCAAGAGACCCAGTACTTC.

This clone has a handful of counts. The rearrangement links TRBV4-1 to TRBJ2-7; a possible D gene is TRBD1 (6 bases). CDR3 length: 15 residues. Trimming stripped 5 bases from V and 7 bases from J, with 21 bases between. The germline V gene has CDR1 MGHRA and CDR2 YSYEKL. Here the CDR3 DNA reads TGCGCCAGCAGCGTTATTGGGGGCGCGACGGGGGAGCAGTACTTC. Protein product: CASSVIGGATGEQYF.

The chain links TRBV5-4 to TRBJ2-1; 7 bases fit TRBD2. The V and J ends lost 4 bases and 6 bases, in that order; junction bases with no gene match: 13. The CDR3 length is 16 residues. Germline CDR1 reads SGHNT; CDR2 reads YYREEE (reference sequence). CDR3: CASSRLAIGLFNEQFF. CDR3 in DNA: TGTGCCAGCAGCAGACTAGCTATTGGTCTATTCAATGAGCAGTTCTTC. Full variable domain (rest looked up from reference TRBV5-4 and TRBJ2-1): ETGVTQSPTHLIKTRGQQVTLRCSSQSGHNTVSWYQQALGQGPQFIFQYYREEENGRGNFPPRFSGLQFPNYSSELNVNALELDDSALYLCASSRLAIGLFNEQFFGPGTRLTVL.